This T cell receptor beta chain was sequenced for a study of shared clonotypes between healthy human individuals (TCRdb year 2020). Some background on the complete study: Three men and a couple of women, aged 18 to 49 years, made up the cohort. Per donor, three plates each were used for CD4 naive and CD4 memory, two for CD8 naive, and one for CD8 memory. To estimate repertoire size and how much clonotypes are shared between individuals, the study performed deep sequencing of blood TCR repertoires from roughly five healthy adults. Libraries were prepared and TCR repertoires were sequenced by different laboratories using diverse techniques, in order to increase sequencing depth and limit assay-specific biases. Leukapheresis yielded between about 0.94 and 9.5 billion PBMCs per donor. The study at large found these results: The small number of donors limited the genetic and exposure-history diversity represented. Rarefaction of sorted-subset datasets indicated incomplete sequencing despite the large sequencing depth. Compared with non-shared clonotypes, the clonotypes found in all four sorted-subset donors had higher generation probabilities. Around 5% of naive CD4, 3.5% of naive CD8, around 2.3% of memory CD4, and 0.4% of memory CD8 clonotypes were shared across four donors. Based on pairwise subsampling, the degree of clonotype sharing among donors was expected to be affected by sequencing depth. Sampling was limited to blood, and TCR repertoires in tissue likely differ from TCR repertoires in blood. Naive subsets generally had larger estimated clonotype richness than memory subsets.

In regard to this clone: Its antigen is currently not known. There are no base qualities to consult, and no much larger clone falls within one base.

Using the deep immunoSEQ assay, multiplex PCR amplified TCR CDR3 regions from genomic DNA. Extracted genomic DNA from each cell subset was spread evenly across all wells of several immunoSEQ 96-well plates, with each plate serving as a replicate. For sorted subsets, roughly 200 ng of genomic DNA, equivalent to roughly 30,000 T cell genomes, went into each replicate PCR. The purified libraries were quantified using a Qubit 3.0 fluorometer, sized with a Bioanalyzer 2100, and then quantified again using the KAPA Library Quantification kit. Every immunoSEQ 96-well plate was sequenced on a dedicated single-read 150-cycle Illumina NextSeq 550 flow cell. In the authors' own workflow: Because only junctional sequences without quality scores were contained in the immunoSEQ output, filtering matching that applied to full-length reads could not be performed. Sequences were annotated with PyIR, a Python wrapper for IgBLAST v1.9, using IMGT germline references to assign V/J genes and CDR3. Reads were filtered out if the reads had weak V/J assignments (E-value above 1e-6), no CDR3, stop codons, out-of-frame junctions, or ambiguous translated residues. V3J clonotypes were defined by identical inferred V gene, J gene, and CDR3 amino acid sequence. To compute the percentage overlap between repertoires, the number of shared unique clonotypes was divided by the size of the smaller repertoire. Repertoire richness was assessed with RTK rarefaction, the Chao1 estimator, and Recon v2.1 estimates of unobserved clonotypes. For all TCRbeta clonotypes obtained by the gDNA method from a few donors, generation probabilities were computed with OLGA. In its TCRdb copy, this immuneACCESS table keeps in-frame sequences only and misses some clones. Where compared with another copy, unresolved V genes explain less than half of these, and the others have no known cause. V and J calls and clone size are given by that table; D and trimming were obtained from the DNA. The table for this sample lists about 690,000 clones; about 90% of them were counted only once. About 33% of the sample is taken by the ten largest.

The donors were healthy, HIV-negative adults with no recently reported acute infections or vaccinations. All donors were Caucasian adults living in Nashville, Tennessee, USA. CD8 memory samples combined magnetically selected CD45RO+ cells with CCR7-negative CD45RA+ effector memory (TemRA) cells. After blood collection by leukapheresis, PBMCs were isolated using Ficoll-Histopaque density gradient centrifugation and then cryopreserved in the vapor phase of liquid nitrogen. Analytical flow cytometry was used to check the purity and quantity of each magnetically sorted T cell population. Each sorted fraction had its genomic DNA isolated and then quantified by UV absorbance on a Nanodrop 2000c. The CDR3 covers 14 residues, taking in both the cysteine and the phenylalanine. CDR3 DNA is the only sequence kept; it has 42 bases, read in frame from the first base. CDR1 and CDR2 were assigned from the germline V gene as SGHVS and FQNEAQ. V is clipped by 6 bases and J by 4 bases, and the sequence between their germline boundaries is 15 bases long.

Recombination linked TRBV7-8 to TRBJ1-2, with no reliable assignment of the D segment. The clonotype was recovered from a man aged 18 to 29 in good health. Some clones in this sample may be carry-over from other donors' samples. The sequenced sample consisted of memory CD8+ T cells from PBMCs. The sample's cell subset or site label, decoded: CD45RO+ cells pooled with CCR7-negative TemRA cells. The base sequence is TGTGCCAGCAGTTCACTCGAAGGTTCCTATGGCTACACCTTC. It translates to CASSSLEGSYGYTF. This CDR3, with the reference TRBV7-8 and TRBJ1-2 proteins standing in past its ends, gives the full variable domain GAGVSQSPRYKVAKRGQDVALRCDPISGHVSLFWYQQALGQGPEFLTYFQNEAQLDKSGLPSDRFFAERPEGSVSTLKIQRTQQEDSAVYLCASSSLEGSYGYTFGSGTRLTVV.